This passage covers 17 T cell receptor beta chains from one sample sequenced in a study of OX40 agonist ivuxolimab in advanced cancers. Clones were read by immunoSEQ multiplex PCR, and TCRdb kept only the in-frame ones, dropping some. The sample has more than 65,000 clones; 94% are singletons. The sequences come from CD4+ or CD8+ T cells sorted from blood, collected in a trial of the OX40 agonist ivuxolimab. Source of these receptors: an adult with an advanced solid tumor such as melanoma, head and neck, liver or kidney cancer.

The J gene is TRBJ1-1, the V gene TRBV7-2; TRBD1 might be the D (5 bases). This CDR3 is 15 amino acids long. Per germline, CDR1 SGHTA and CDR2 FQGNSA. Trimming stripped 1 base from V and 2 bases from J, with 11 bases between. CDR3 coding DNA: TGTGCCAGCAGCTTAGAGTTTGGGGGAAACACTGAAGCTTTCTTT. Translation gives CASSLEFGGNTEAFF. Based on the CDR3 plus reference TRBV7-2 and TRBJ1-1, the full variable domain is GAGVSQSPSNKVTEKGKDVELRCDPISGHTALYWYRQSLGQGLEFLIYFQGNSAPDKSGLPSDRFSAERTGGSVSTLTIQRTQQEDSAVYLCASSLEFGGNTEAFFGQGTRLTVV.

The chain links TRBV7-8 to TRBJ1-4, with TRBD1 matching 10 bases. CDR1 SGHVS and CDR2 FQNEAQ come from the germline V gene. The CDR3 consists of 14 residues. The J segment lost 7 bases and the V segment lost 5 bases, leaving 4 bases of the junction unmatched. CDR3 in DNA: TGTGCCAGCAGCCTCCGGGACAGGGGTGAAAAACTGTTTTTT. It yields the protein CASSLRDRGEKLFF.

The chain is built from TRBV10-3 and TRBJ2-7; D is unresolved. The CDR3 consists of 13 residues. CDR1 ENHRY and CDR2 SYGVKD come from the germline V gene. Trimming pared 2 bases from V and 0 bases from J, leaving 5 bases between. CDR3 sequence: CAISETGSYEQYF. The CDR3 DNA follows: TGTGCCATCAGTGAGACTGGCTCCTACGAGCAGTACTTC.

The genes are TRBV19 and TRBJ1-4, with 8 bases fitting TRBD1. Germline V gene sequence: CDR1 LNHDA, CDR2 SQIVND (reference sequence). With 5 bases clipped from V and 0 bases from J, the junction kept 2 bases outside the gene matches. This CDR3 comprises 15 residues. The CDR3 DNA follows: TGTGCCAGTAGTCAGGGACAGGCAACTAATGAAAAACTGTTTTTT. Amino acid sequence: CASSQGQATNEKLFF.

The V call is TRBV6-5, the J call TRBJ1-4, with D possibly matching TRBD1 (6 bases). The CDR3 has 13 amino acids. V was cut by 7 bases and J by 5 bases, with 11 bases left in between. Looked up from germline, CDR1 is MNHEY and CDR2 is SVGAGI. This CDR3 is CASTTGQNEKLFF. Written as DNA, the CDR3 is TGTGCCAGCACCACCGGACAGAATGAAAAACTGTTTTTT.

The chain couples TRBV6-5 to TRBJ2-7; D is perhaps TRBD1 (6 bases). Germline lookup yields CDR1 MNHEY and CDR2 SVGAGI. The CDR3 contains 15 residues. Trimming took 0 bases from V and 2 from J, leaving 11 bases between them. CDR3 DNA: TGTGCCAGCAGTTACTCGCGACAGGCTGCCTACGAGCAGTACTTC. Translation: CASSYSRQAAYEQYF.

This CDR3 reads CASSDDSGSYNEQFF. CDR3 DNA sequence: TGTGCCAGTAGTGACGATAGCGGGAGTTACAATGAGCAGTTCTTC. The genes are TRBV19 and TRBJ2-1; 9 bases match TRBD2. The trim removed 5 bases at V and 4 bases at J, leaving 6 bases unmatched. Germline CDR1 LNHDA, CDR2 SQIVND (reference sequence). This CDR3 contains 15 residues.

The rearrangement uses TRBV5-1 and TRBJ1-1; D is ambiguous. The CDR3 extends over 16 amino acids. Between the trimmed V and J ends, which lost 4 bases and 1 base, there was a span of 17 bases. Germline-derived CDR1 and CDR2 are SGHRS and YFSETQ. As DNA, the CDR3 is TGCGCCAGCAGCGGAGAGGGCTTTAGTGGGAACACTGAAGCTTTCTTT. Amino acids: CASSGEGFSGNTEAFF.

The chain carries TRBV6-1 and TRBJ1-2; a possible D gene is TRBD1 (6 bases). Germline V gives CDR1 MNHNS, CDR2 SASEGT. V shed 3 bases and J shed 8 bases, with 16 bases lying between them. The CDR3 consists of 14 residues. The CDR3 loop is CASSDYTGLVGYTF. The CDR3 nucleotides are TGTGCCAGCAGTGATTATACAGGGTTGGTGGGCTACACCTTC.

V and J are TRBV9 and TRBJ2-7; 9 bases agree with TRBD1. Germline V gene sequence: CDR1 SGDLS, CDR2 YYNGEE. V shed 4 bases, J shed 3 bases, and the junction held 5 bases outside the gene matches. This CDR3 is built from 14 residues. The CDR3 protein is CASSFRDRDYEQYF. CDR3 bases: TGTGCCAGCAGCTTCCGGGACAGGGACTACGAGCAGTACTTC.

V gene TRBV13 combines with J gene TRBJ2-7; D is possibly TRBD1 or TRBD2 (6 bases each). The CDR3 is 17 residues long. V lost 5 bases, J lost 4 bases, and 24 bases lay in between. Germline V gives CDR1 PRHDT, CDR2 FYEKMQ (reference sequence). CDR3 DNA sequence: TGTGCCAGCAGCCTTAATCTCCAGGGGACTGGGGTTTACGAGCAGTACTTC. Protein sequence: CASSLNLQGTGVYEQYF.

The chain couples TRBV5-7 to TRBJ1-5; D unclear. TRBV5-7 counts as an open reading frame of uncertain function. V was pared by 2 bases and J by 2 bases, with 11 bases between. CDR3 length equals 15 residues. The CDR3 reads CASSFARNGNQPQHF. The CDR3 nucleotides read TGTGCCAGCAGCTTCGCTCGGAATGGCAATCAGCCCCAGCATTTT.

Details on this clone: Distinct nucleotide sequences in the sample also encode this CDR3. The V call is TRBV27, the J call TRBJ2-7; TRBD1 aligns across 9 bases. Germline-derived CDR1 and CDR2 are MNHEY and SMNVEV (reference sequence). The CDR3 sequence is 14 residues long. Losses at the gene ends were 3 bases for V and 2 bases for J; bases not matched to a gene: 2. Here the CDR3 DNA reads TGTGCCAGCAGTTTGGGACAGGGTCCCTACGAGCAGTACTTC. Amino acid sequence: CASSLGQGPYEQYF.

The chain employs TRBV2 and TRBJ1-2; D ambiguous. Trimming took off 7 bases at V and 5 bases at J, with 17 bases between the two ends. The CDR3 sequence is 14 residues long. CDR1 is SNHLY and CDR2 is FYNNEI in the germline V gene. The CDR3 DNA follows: TGTGCCAGCATCTCGAGGGTTTCGGAGTATGGCTACACCTTC. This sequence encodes CASISRVSEYGYTF.

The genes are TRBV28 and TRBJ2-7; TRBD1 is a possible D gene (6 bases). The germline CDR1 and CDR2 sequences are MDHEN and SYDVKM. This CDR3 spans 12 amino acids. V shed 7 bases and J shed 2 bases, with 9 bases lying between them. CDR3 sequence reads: CASKDRPYEQYF. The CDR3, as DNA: TGTGCCAGCAAGGACAGACCCTACGAGCAGTACTTC.

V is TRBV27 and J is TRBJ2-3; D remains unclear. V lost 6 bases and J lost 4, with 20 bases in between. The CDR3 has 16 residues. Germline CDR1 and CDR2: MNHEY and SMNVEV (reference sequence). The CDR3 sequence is CASSLLGQSRPDTQYF. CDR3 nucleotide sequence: TGTGCCAGCAGCCTCTTAGGGCAGAGCCGGCCAGATACGCAGTATTTT.

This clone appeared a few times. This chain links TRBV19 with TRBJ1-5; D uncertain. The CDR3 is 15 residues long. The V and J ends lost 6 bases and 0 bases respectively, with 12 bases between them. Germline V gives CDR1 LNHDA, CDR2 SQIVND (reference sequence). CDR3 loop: CASSPDGDSNQPQHF. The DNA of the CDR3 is TGTGCCAGTAGCCCCGACGGAGATAGCAATCAGCCCCAGCATTTT.